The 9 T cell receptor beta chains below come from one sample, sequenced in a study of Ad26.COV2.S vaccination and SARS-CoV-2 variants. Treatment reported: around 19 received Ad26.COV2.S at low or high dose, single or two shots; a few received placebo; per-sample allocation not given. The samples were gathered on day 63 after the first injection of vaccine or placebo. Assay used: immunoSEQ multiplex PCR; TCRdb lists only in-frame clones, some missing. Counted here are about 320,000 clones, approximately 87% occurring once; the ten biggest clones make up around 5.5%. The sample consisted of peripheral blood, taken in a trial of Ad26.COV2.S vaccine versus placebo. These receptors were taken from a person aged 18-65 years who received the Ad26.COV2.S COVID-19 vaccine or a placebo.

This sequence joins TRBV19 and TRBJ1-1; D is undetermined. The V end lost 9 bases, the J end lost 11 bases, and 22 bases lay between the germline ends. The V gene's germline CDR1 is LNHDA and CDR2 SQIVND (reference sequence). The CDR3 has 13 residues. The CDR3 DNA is TGTGCCAGCAGACAAGGGCAGGAGTATTGGGCTTTCTTT. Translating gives CASRQGQEYWAFF.

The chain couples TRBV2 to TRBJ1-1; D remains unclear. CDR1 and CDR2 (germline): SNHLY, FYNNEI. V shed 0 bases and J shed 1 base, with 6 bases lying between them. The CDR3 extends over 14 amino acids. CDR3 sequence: CASSEAWPNTEAFF. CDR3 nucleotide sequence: TGTGCCAGCAGTGAAGCGTGGCCGAACACTGAAGCTTTCTTT.

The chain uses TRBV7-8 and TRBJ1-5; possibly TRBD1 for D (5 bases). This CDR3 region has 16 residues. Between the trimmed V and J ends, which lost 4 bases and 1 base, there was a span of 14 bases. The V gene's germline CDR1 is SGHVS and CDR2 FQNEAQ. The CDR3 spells CASSSKGRGSNQPQHF. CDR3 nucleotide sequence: TGTGCCAGCAGCTCCAAAGGTAGGGGAAGCAATCAGCCCCAGCATTTT.

DNA for the CDR3: TGCGCCAGCAGCCAAGGAGGGGGGCCAAACACCATATATTTT. This gives the protein CASSQGGGPNTIYF. The rearrangement joins TRBV4-1 to TRBJ1-3, with a tentative D call TRBD1 (6 bases). Germline CDR1 reads MGHRA; CDR2 reads YSYEKL. This CDR3 comprises 14 residues. V was trimmed by 1 base and J by 6 bases, leaving 10 bases between them.

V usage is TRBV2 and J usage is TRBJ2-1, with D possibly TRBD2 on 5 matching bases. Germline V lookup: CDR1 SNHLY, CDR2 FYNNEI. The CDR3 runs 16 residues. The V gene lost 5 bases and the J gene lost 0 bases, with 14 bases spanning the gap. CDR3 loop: CASSFGGSPSYNEQFF. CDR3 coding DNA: TGTGCCAGCAGTTTCGGCGGGTCCCCCTCCTACAATGAGCAGTTCTTC.

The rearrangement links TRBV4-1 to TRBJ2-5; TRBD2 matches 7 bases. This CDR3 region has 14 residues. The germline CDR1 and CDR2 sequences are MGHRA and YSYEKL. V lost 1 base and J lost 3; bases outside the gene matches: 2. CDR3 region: CASSQAGLEETQYF. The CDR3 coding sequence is TGCGCCAGCAGCCAAGCTGGACTAGAAGAGACCCAGTACTTC.

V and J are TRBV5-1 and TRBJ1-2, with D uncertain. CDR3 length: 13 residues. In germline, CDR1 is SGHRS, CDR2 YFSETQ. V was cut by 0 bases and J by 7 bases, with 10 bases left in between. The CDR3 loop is CASSLVEGFGYTF. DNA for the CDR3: TGCGCCAGCAGCTTGGTCGAAGGGTTTGGCTACACCTTC.

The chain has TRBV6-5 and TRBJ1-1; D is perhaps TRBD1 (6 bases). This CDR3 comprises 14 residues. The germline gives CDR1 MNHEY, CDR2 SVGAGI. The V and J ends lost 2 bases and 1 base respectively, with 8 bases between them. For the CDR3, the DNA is TGTGCCAGCAGTTACGGCAGGGGGAACACTGAAGCTTTCTTT. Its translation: CASSYGRGNTEAFF.

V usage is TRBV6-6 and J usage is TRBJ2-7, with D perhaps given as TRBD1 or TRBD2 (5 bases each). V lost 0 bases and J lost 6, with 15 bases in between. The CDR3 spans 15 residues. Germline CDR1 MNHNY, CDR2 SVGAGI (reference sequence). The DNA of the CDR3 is TGTGCCAGCAGTTACTCGACCCAGGGAGATCGCGAGCAGTACGTC. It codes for CASSYSTQGDREQYV.